This is a list of T cell receptor beta chains from one sample in a study of T-cell reconstitution after alpha-beta-depleted transplantation in children. TCRdb fed the PCR reads into MiXCR, producing one record per CDR3 protein. The repertoire holds hundreds of thousands of distinct CDR3 sequences, under 15% seen once, with about 5% in the top ten. The source was PBMCs from the stem cell graft donor, collected from the stem cell graft. These receptors were collected from a human donor who donated a stem cell graft to a child with combined immunodeficiency. Both conserved end residues are part of each CDR3. Each record gives: J gene, V gene, D gene, clone size, CDR3 protein, CDR3 DNA. The D gene is left open where the match is weak. Clone size is given for some rows only: seen once, a few or many times, or a class if the clone is expanded.

j_gene: TRBJ2-1
v_gene: TRBV12-3/TRBV12-4
d_gene: TRBD2
abundance: .
CDR3aa: CASTPGTSHNEQFF
CDR3nt: TGTGCCAGCACTCCCGGGACTAGTCACAATGAGCAGTTCTTC

j_gene: TRBJ1-6
v_gene: TRBV12-3/TRBV12-4
d_gene: .
abundance: few
CDR3aa: CASSRALYNSPLHF
CDR3nt: TGTGCCAGCAGCAGGGCATTATATAATTCACCCCTCCACTTT

j_gene: TRBJ2-1
v_gene: TRBV12-3/TRBV12-4
d_gene: TRBD1
abundance: .
CDR3aa: CASGQGKDEQFF
CDR3nt: TGTGCCTCCGGACAGGGAAAGGATGAGCAGTTCTTC

j_gene: TRBJ2-6
v_gene: TRBV14
d_gene: .
abundance: .
CDR3aa: CASSQVVFGFGANVLTF
CDR3nt: TGTGCCAGCAGCCAAGTTGTTTTTGGCTTTGGGGCCAACGTCCTGACTTTC

j_gene: TRBJ1-1
v_gene: TRBV9
d_gene: .
abundance: many
CDR3aa: CASSVVKGNTEAFF
CDR3nt: TGTGCCAGCAGCGTAGTCAAGGGGAACACTGAAGCTTTCTTT

j_gene: TRBJ1-1
v_gene: TRBV5-1
d_gene: TRBD1
abundance: few
CDR3aa: CASSLARQGVGVNTEAFF
CDR3nt: TGCGCCAGCAGCTTGGCCCGACAGGGAGTAGGGGTAAACACTGAAGCTTTCTTT

j_gene: TRBJ2-7
v_gene: TRBV10-3
d_gene: TRBD1
abundance: .
CDR3aa: CAISGTPMIGQGAYEQYF
CDR3nt: TGTGCCATCAGTGGGACCCCTATGATAGGACAGGGGGCCTACGAGCAGTACTTC

j_gene: TRBJ2-2
v_gene: TRBV20-1
d_gene: TRBD2
abundance: .
CDR3aa: CSARDPLAGGPTGELFF
CDR3nt: TGCAGTGCTAGAGATCCCCTGGCGGGAGGGCCGACCGGGGAGCTGTTTTTT

j_gene: TRBJ2-7
v_gene: TRBV5-1
d_gene: TRBD1
abundance: few
CDR3aa: CASSLEGTGVLQYF
CDR3nt: TGCGCCAGCAGCCTGGAGGGGACAGGGGTTTTGCAGTACTTC

j_gene: TRBJ2-1
v_gene: TRBV28
d_gene: TRBD1
abundance: many
CDR3aa: CASSLGDRAYNEQFF
CDR3nt: TGTGCCAGCAGTTTAGGGGACAGGGCTTACAATGAGCAGTTCTTC

j_gene: TRBJ1-2
v_gene: TRBV4-3
d_gene: TRBD1
abundance: few
CDR3aa: CASSQEGSGQGSNYGYTF
CDR3nt: TGCGCCAGCAGCCAAGAAGGAAGTGGACAGGGGTCTAACTATGGCTACACCTTC

j_gene: TRBJ2-5
v_gene: TRBV7-9
d_gene: .
abundance: few
CDR3aa: CASIGGWGETQYF
CDR3nt: TGTGCCAGCATCGGCGGGTGGGGAGAGACCCAGTACTTC

j_gene: TRBJ2-1
v_gene: TRBV12-3/TRBV12-4
d_gene: .
abundance: many
CDR3aa: CASTKGTNEQFF
CDR3nt: TGTGCCAGCACCAAGGGGACCAATGAGCAGTTCTTC

j_gene: TRBJ2-2
v_gene: TRBV7-9
d_gene: TRBD2
abundance: .
CDR3aa: CASSFRSGSTGELFF
CDR3nt: TGTGCCAGCAGTTTCCGAAGCGGGAGCACCGGGGAGCTGTTTTTT

j_gene: TRBJ2-1
v_gene: TRBV29-1
d_gene: .
abundance: many
CDR3aa: CSVGGLEQFF
CDR3nt: TGCAGCGTTGGAGGGTTGGAGCAGTTCTTC

j_gene: TRBJ2-7
v_gene: TRBV12-3/TRBV12-4
d_gene: TRBD2
abundance: few
CDR3aa: CASSRGLAGVGYEQYF
CDR3nt: TGTGCCAGCAGTCGGGGACTAGCGGGAGTCGGGTACGAGCAGTACTTC

j_gene: TRBJ2-1
v_gene: TRBV6-5
d_gene: TRBD1
abundance: few
CDR3aa: CASSYSNLQGANNEQFF
CDR3nt: TGTGCCAGCAGTTACTCGAATCTCCAGGGGGCCAACAATGAGCAGTTCTTC

j_gene: TRBJ2-4
v_gene: TRBV4-3
d_gene: TRBD1
abundance: .
CDR3aa: CASSQHSPGQLNF
CDR3nt: TGCGCCAGCAGCCAACACTCACCGGGACAGTTGAACTTC

j_gene: TRBJ2-3
v_gene: TRBV11-3
d_gene: .
abundance: .
CDR3aa: CASSLIDSPDTQYF
CDR3nt: TGTGCCAGCAGCTTAATCGACAGCCCAGATACGCAGTATTTT

j_gene: TRBJ2-2
v_gene: TRBV5-5
d_gene: .
abundance: many
CDR3aa: CASSPDGTGELFF
CDR3nt: TGTGCCAGCAGCCCGGACGGTACCGGGGAGCTGTTTTTT

j_gene: TRBJ2-7
v_gene: TRBV12-3/TRBV12-4
d_gene: .
abundance: many
CDR3aa: CASRIGFGGEQYF
CDR3nt: TGTGCCAGCAGAATAGGGTTTGGGGGCGAGCAGTACTTC

j_gene: TRBJ2-7
v_gene: TRBV13
d_gene: .
abundance: many
CDR3aa: CASSLGYSYEQYF
CDR3nt: TGTGCCAGCAGCCTGGGATACTCCTACGAGCAGTACTTC

j_gene: TRBJ2-1
v_gene: TRBV29-1
d_gene: .
abundance: .
CDR3aa: CSAPGIPGYEQFF
CDR3nt: TGCAGCGCCCCCGGGATCCCTGGGTATGAGCAGTTCTTC

j_gene: TRBJ2-3
v_gene: TRBV7-3
d_gene: TRBD2
abundance: .
CDR3aa: CASSPAAGGHADTQYF
CDR3nt: TGTGCCAGCAGCCCGGCTGCGGGGGGGCATGCAGATACGCAGTATTTT

j_gene: TRBJ2-7
v_gene: TRBV5-1
d_gene: TRBD1
abundance: few
CDR3aa: CASSSTGTATYEQYF
CDR3nt: TGCGCCAGCAGTTCTACCGGGACAGCGACCTACGAGCAGTACTTC

j_gene: TRBJ1-4
v_gene: TRBV5-1
d_gene: TRBD1
abundance: many
CDR3aa: CASQGADVEKLFF
CDR3nt: TGCGCCAGCCAGGGGGCGGATGTTGAAAAACTGTTTTTT

j_gene: TRBJ2-5
v_gene: TRBV7-9
d_gene: TRBD1
abundance: few
CDR3aa: CASSSAGQGAFRETQYF
CDR3nt: TGTGCCAGCAGCTCTGCTGGACAGGGGGCATTTCGAGAGACCCAGTACTTC

j_gene: TRBJ2-3
v_gene: TRBV20-1
d_gene: TRBD2
abundance: many
CDR3aa: CSARPLQRGSTDTQYF
CDR3nt: TGCAGTGCTAGACCCCTCCAGCGGGGGAGCACAGATACGCAGTATTTT

j_gene: TRBJ2-1
v_gene: TRBV9
d_gene: .
abundance: few
CDR3aa: CASSVGQPSYNEQFF
CDR3nt: TGTGCCAGCAGCGTTGGACAGCCATCCTACAATGAGCAGTTCTTC

j_gene: TRBJ2-7
v_gene: TRBV7-9
d_gene: .
abundance: .
CDR3aa: CAILIERGKTYEQYF
CDR3nt: TGTGCCATCCTCATCGAGAGGGGGAAAACCTACGAGCAGTACTTC

j_gene: TRBJ2-3
v_gene: TRBV13
d_gene: .
abundance: .
CDR3aa: CASSLSLAPSDTQYF
CDR3nt: TGTGCCAGCAGCTTAAGCCTAGCGCCATCAGATACGCAGTATTTT

j_gene: TRBJ2-5
v_gene: TRBV30
d_gene: TRBD2
abundance: .
CDR3aa: CAWSGVAGNQETQYF
CDR3nt: TGTGCCTGGAGTGGAGTAGCGGGGAACCAAGAGACCCAGTACTTC

j_gene: TRBJ2-7
v_gene: TRBV6-1
d_gene: TRBD2
abundance: .
CDR3aa: CASSTSGGTHEQYF
CDR3nt: TGTGCCAGCAGCACTAGCGGGGGGACGCACGAGCAGTACTTC

j_gene: TRBJ2-7
v_gene: TRBV29-1
d_gene: TRBD1
abundance: few
CDR3aa: CSVRDRVGEQYF
CDR3nt: TGCAGCGTCCGGGACAGGGTGGGCGAGCAGTACTTC

j_gene: TRBJ2-5
v_gene: TRBV20-1
d_gene: .
abundance: .
CDR3aa: CGINRASKETQYF
CDR3nt: TGCGGGATTAACAGGGCGAGTAAAGAGACCCAGTACTTC

j_gene: TRBJ2-1
v_gene: TRBV2
d_gene: TRBD2
abundance: few
CDR3aa: CASSRVRGGSSSNEQFF
CDR3nt: TGTGCCAGCAGTAGGGTTCGGGGGGGTAGCAGCTCAAATGAGCAGTTCTTC

j_gene: TRBJ2-1
v_gene: TRBV18
d_gene: .
abundance: few
CDR3aa: CASSPRGDAYNEQFF
CDR3nt: TGTGCCAGCTCACCACGGGGGGACGCCTACAATGAGCAGTTCTTC

j_gene: TRBJ2-1
v_gene: TRBV7-3
d_gene: TRBD2
abundance: .
CDR3aa: CASSFPLGTRPSGGSLRGFF
CDR3nt: TGTGCCAGCAGCTTTCCTCTAGGAACACGTCCTAGCGGGGGTTCCTTAAGGGGGTTCTTC

j_gene: TRBJ1-1
v_gene: TRBV7-2
d_gene: .
abundance: .
CDR3aa: CASSSGNFLNTEAFF
CDR3nt: TGTGCCAGCAGCTCCGGGAACTTTTTGAACACTGAAGCTTTCTTT

j_gene: TRBJ2-7
v_gene: TRBV20-1
d_gene: .
abundance: few
CDR3aa: CSAHDSSYEQYF
CDR3nt: TGCAGTGCGCATGACAGCTCCTACGAGCAGTACTTC

j_gene: TRBJ2-1
v_gene: TRBV6-5
d_gene: TRBD1
abundance: .
CDR3aa: CASSCVRTGAYNEQFF
CDR3nt: TGTGCCAGCAGTTGCGTTCGGACAGGAGCCTACAATGAGCAGTTCTTC

j_gene: TRBJ2-5
v_gene: TRBV10-3
d_gene: TRBD1
abundance: .
CDR3aa: CAIRGQGEETQYF
CDR3nt: TGTGCCATCCGGGGACAGGGGGAAGAGACCCAGTACTTC

j_gene: TRBJ2-2
v_gene: TRBV12-3/TRBV12-4
d_gene: .
abundance: .
CDR3aa: CASSREDGELFF
CDR3nt: TGTGCCAGCAGTCGCGAGGACGGGGAGCTGTTTTTT

j_gene: TRBJ1-1
v_gene: TRBV5-6
d_gene: TRBD1
abundance: .
CDR3aa: CASSMTGTEAFF
CDR3nt: TGTGCCAGCAGCATGACAGGGACTGAAGCTTTCTTT

j_gene: TRBJ1-2
v_gene: TRBV20-1
d_gene: .
abundance: .
CDR3aa: CSTPRGDYGYTF
CDR3nt: TGCAGTACCCCCCGGGGCGACTATGGCTACACCTTC

j_gene: TRBJ2-7
v_gene: TRBV12-3/TRBV12-4
d_gene: .
abundance: many
CDR3aa: CASRRDSDYEQYF
CDR3nt: TGTGCCAGCAGAAGGGACTCAGACTACGAGCAGTACTTC

j_gene: TRBJ2-7
v_gene: TRBV29-1
d_gene: TRBD2
abundance: few
CDR3aa: CSVPGGKSHYEQYF
CDR3nt: TGCAGCGTTCCCGGGGGGAAATCCCACTACGAGCAGTACTTC

j_gene: TRBJ1-3
v_gene: TRBV29-1
d_gene: .
abundance: few
CDR3aa: CSVVGTASSGNTIYF
CDR3nt: TGCAGCGTAGTCGGGACGGCCAGCTCTGGAAACACCATATATTTT

j_gene: TRBJ2-7
v_gene: TRBV10-3
d_gene: TRBD2
abundance: .
CDR3aa: CAIWGGATYEQYF
CDR3nt: TGTGCCATCTGGGGGGGAGCTACCTACGAGCAGTACTTC

j_gene: TRBJ2-2
v_gene: TRBV2
d_gene: .
abundance: few
CDR3aa: CASKLDTDTGELFF
CDR3nt: TGTGCCAGCAAACTCGACACCGACACCGGGGAGCTGTTTTTT

j_gene: TRBJ1-1
v_gene: TRBV20-1
d_gene: .
abundance: many
CDR3aa: CSAALGGVDTEAFF
CDR3nt: TGCAGTGCCGCTTTGGGGGGTGTGGACACTGAAGCTTTCTTT